This entry lists 4 T cell receptor beta chains sequenced from one sample in a study of OX40 agonist ivuxolimab in advanced cancers. Library preparation employed the immunoSEQ multiplex PCR assay. Not all clones reach the TCRdb copy of this immuneACCESS table, which keeps in-frame sequences only. Checked studies attribute under half of the gap to unresolved V genes and leave the rest unexplained. In all, the sample holds 65,000 to 85,000 clones, and roughly 92% of those were seen once. The ten largest account for about 8.3% of the sample. The input for sequencing was CD4+ or CD8+ T cells sorted from blood, taken in a trial of the OX40 agonist ivuxolimab. These receptors all stem from an adult with an advanced solid tumor such as melanoma, head and neck, liver or kidney cancer.

The CDR3 here is CASSAPVGGTSGYNEQFF. CDR3 DNA: TGTGCCAGCAGCGCCCCGGTGGGTGGGACTAGCGGGTACAATGAGCAGTTCTTC. This chain links TRBV7-3 with TRBJ2-1; 12 bases are shared with TRBD2. The CDR3 spans 18 residues. Per germline, CDR1 SGHTA and CDR2 FQGTGA. The V segment lost 5 bases and the J segment 4 bases; nucleotides outside the gene matches: 12.

The chain couples TRBV14 to TRBJ1-5; D possibly corresponds to TRBD1 (5 bases). V was clipped by 3 bases and J by 0 bases, with 15 bases between them. CDR1 SGHDN and CDR2 FVKESK come from the germline V gene. CDR3 length: 17 amino acids. CDR3 in amino acids: CASSHGGGAPSNQPQHF. DNA of the CDR3: TGTGCCAGCAGCCATGGGGGAGGGGCCCCTAGCAATCAGCCCCAGCATTTT.

The rearrangement links TRBV9 to TRBJ2-3; TRBD2 agrees at 9 bases. Germline V gene lookup returns CDR1 SGDLS and CDR2 YYNGEE. CDR3 length equals 16 residues. J lost 5 bases, V lost 1 base, and 8 bases had no gene match. The CDR3 bases are TGTGCCAGCAGCGTATATGGCGGGGGGGCGGAAGATACGCAGTATTTT. Translation: CASSVYGGGAEDTQYF.

The rearrangement links TRBV7-3 to TRBJ2-1; D may be TRBD1 or TRBD2 (6 bases each). Trimming took off 0 bases at V and 4 bases at J, with 16 bases between the two ends. Germline-derived CDR1 and CDR2 are SGHTA and FQGTGA. The CDR3 extends over 17 amino acids. The CDR3 DNA reads TGTGCCAGCAGCTTAACGTTTGCGGGACACCGTTACAATGAGCAGTTCTTC. Encoded protein: CASSLTFAGHRYNEQFF.